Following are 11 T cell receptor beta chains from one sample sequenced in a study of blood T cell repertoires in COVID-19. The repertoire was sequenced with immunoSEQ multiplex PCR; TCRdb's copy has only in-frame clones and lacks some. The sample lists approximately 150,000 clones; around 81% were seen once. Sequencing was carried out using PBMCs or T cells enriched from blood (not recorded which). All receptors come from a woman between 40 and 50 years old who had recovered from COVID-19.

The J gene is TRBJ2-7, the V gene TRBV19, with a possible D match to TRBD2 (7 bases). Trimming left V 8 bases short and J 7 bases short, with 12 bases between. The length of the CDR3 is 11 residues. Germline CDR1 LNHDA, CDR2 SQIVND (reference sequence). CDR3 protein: CASGGGEEQYF. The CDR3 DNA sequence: TGTGCCAGTGGGGGGGGCGAAGAGCAGTACTTC.

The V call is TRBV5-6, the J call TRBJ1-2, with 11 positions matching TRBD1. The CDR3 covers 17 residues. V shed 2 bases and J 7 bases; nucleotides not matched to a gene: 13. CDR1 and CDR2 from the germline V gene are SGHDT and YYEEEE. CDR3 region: CASSFSGQGDSWLGYTF. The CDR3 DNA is TGTGCCAGCAGCTTTTCGGGACAGGGGGACTCTTGGCTTGGCTACACCTTC.

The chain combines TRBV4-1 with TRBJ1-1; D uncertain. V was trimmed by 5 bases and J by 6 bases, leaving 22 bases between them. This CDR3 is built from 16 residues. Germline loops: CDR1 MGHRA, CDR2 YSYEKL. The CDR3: CASSTRGGGEVSEAFF. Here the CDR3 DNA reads TGCGCCAGCAGCACCCGAGGAGGTGGGGAGGTCTCTGAAGCTTTCTTT.

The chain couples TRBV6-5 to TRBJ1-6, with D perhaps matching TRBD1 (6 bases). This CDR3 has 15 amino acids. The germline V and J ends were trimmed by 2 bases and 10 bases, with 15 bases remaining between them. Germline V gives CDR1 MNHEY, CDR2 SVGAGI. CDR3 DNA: TGTGCCAGCAGTTACACAACAGGGATCTTCTCACCCCTCCACTTT. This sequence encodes CASSYTTGIFSPLHF.

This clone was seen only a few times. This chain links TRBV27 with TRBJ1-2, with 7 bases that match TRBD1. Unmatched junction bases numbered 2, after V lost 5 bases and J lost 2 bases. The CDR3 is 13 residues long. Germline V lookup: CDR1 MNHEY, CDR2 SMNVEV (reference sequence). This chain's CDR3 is CASSRQGNYGYTF. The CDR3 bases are TGTGCCAGCAGTAGACAGGGCAACTATGGCTACACCTTC.

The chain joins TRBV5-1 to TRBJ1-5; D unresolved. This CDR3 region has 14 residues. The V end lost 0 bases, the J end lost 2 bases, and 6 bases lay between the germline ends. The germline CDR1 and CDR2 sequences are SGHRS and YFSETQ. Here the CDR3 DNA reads TGCGCCAGCAGCTTGGGGAGTGGCAATCAGCCCCAGCATTTT. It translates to CASSLGSGNQPQHF.

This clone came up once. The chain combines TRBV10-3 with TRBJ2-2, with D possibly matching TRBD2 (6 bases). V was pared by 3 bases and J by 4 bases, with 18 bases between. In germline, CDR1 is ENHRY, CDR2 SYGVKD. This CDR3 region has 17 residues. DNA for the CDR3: TGTGCCATCAGTGACCAACCACCTAGCGTAAGCACCGGGGAGCTGTTTTTT. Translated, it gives CAISDQPPSVSTGELFF.

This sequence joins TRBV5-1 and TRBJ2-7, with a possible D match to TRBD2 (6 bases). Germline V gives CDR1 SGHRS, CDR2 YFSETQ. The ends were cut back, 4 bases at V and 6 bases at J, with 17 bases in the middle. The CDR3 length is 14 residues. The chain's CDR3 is CASSPGLSFGEQYF. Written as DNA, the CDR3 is TGCGCCAGCAGCCCGGGACTTTCCTTTGGCGAGCAGTACTTC.

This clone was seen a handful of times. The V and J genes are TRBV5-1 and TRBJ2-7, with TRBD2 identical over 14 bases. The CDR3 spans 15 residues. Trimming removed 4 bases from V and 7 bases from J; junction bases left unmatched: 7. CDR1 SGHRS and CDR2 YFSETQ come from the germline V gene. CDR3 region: CASSPPGLAGAEQYF. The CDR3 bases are TGCGCCAGCAGCCCCCCGGGACTAGCGGGAGCAGAGCAGTACTTC.

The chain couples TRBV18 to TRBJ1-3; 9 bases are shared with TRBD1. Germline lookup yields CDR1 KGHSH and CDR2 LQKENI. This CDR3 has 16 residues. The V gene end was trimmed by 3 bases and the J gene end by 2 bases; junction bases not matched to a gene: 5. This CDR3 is CASSPGTGRTGNTIYF. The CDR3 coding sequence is TGTGCCAGCTCACCCGGGACAGGGCGAACTGGAAACACCATATATTTT.

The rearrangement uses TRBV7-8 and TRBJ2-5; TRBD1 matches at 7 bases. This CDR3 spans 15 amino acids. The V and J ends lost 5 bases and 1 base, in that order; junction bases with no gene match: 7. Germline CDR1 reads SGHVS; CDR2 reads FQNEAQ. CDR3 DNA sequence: TGTGCCAGCAGCCGAGGTCGGACAGGCCAAGAGACCCAGTACTTC. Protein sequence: CASSRGRTGQETQYF.